The clone carrying this T cell receptor beta chain appeared a few times. The PCR contained 60 Vbeta and 13 Jbeta primers. The method was immunoSEQ multiplex PCR; TCRdb's version includes in-frame clones alone and lacks a portion of them. The sample records some 120,000 clones, over 60% being singletons. This sample was taken from a study of cytomegalovirus exposure and HLA in healthy donors. Germline V lookup: CDR1 MDHEN, CDR2 SYDVKM. The CDR3 sequence is 13 residues long. V lost 7 bases and J 4 bases, leaving 11 bases between the germline ends. Material for sequencing was PBMCs. This TCR derives from a human donor in good health. The V call is TRBV28, the J call TRBJ2-1, with a possible D match to TRBD1 (5 bases). The chain's CDR3 is CASKAGPYNEQFF. CDR3 in DNA: TGTGCCAGCAAGGCAGGGCCATACAATGAGCAGTTCTTC.